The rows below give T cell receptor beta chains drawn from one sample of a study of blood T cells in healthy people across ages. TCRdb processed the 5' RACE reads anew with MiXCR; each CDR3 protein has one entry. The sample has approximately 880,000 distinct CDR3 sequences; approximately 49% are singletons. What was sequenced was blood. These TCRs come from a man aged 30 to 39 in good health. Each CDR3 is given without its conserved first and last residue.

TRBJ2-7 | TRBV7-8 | ASSLSEAGAYEQY
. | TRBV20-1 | SARVRQLQQETQY
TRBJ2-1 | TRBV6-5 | ASSSPMGESYNEQF
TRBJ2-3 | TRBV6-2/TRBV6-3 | ASSYTGGYTDTQY
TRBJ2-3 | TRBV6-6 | ASTSDQGGAFTDTQY
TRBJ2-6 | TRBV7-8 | ASSLETNSGANVLT
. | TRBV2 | VSSVVSEETQY
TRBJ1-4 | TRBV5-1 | ASSSGASLYEKLF
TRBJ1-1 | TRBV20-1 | SARARTPSTEAF
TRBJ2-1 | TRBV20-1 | SARGLADSYNEQF
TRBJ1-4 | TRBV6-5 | ASSYSVNEKLF
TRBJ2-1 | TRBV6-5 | ASSNRGQGGTEQF
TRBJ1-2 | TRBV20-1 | SASSGYGYGYT
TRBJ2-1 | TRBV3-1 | ASSLEGQRGEQF
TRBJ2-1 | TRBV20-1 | SARDNWGRSYNEQF
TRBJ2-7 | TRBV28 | ASSSSGQDNSYEQY